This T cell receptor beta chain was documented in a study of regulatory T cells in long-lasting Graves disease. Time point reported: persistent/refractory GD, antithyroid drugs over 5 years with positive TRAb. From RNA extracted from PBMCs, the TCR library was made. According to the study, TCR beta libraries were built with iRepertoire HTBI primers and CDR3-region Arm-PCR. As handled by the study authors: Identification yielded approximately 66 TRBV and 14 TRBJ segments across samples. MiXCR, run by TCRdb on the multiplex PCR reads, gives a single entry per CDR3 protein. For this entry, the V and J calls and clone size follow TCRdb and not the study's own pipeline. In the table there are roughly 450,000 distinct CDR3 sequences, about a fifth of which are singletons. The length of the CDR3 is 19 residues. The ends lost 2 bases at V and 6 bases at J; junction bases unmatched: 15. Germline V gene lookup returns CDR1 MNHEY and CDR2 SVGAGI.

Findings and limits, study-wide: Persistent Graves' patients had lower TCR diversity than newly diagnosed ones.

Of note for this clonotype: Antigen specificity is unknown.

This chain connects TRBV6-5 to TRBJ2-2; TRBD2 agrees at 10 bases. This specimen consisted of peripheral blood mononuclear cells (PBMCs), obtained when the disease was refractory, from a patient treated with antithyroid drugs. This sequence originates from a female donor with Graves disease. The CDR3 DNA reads TGTGCCAGCAGTTACACCCCCGACTGGGTAGCGGGAGGCTCCGGGGAGCTGTTTTTT. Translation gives CASSYTPDWVAGGSGELFF.